Each of the 17 T cell receptor beta chains below was sequenced from the same sample in a study of shared clonotypes between healthy human individuals. This table comes from immunoSEQ multiplex PCR, and its TCRdb copy is limited to in-frame clones, with some not included. In the table there are over a million clones, more than 65% of which are singletons. Sequencing was performed on memory CD4+ T cells sorted from blood. As to subset: CD45RA-negative fraction. Source of these receptors: a man aged 18 to 35 in good health.

The rearrangement links TRBV28 to TRBJ1-5; D ambiguous. Trimming removed 7 bases from V and 2 bases from J, with 6 bases in between. This CDR3 region has 12 residues. CDR1 is MDHEN and CDR2 is SYDVKM in the germline V gene. The CDR3, as DNA: TGTGCCAGCACGCTTCGCAATCAGCCCCAGCATTTT. Residues: CASTLRNQPQHF.

To note about this clone: The sample holds other DNA sequences that translate to the same CDR3. The V call is TRBV6-5, the J call TRBJ2-1; no clear D gene. The CDR3 is 11 residues long. Germline loops: CDR1 MNHEY, CDR2 SVGAGI. V gave up 6 bases and J gave up 7 bases, with 7 bases separating them. The CDR3 loop reads CASSLNNEQFF. The CDR3 DNA sequence: TGTGCCAGCAGCCTAAATAATGAGCAGTTCTTC.

To note about this clone: Other DNA sequences in the same sample also yield this CDR3. The rearrangement links TRBV18 to TRBJ2-3; D may be TRBD1 (5 bases). Trimming left V 1 base short and J 6 bases short, with 8 bases between. The CDR3 totals 13 residues. Germline CDR1 is KGHSH and CDR2 is LQKENI. CDR3 protein: CASSPQGADTQYF. The CDR3 nucleotides read TGTGCCAGCTCACCACAAGGGGCGGATACGCAGTATTTT.

The table lists this clone with a few counts. This rearrangement joins TRBV30 to TRBJ1-1; D gene unclear. Germline-derived CDR1 and CDR2 are GTSNPN and SVGIG (reference sequence). This CDR3 comprises 15 residues. Deletions cut 4 bases from V and 3 bases from J, with 18 bases between. The CDR3 spells CAWTLYVGYDTEAFF. In DNA form, the CDR3 reads TGTGCCTGGACCCTGTACGTGGGGTACGACACTGAAGCTTTCTTT.

The J gene is TRBJ1-3, the V gene TRBV6-6; possible D gene TRBD1, 5 bases. V lost 8 bases, J lost 4 bases, and 6 bases lay in between. Germline CDR1 MNHNY, CDR2 SVGAGI (reference sequence). This CDR3 has 11 amino acids. The CDR3 is CASWGGNTIYF. CDR3 DNA sequence: TGTGCCAGCTGGGGGGGAAACACCATATATTTT.

This chain uses TRBV19 with TRBJ1-2, with TRBD1 matching over 9 bases. This CDR3 has 15 amino acids. V lost 4 bases and J lost 2; bases outside the gene matches: 5. Germline V gene sequence: CDR1 LNHDA, CDR2 SQIVND (reference sequence). Here the CDR3 DNA reads TGTGCCAGTAGTAAAACAGACAGGGGGAACTATGGCTACACCTTC. This encodes CASSKTDRGNYGYTF.

The chain employs TRBV7-2 and TRBJ2-7; 7 bases fit TRBD1. Unmatched junction bases numbered 5, after V lost 5 bases and J lost 4 bases. The CDR3 loop spans 13 amino acids. Germline CDR1 is SGHTA and CDR2 is FQGNSA. CDR3 DNA sequence: TGTGCCAGCAGCCCCGGGACAGAATACGAGCAGTACTTC. This gives the protein CASSPGTEYEQYF.

This clone has a handful of counts. The rearrangement uses TRBV5-1 and TRBJ1-1, with TRBD1 identical over 8 bases. The CDR3 length is 15 residues. The ends lost 4 bases at V and 1 base at J; junction bases unmatched: 6. Germline V CDR1 and CDR2: SGHRS, YFSETQ. The CDR3 nucleotides read TGCGCCAGCAGCAGCGACAGGGGCCGGAACACTGAAGCTTTCTTT. Amino acids: CASSSDRGRNTEAFF. Full variable domain (remainder filled in from reference TRBV5-1 and TRBJ1-1): KAGVTQTPRYLIKTRGQQVTLSCSPISGHRSVSWYQQTPGQGLQFLFEYFSETQRNKGNFPGRFSGRQFSNSRSEMNVSTLELGDSALYLCASSSDRGRNTEAFFGQGTRLTVV.

The V and J genes are TRBV10-3 and TRBJ2-1, with D hard to call. Trimming stripped 3 bases from V and 6 bases from J, with 6 bases between. The CDR3 totals 12 residues. The germline gives CDR1 ENHRY, CDR2 SYGVKD. The CDR3 DNA reads as TGTGCCATCAGTGAATGGGGCAATGAGCAGTTCTTC. Translated, it gives CAISEWGNEQFF.

The chain has TRBV2 and TRBJ2-2; 10 nucleotides match TRBD1. Germline trimming cut 6 bases from V and 0 bases from J; bases unmatched to any gene: 7. The CDR3 totals 17 residues. Germline V gene data show CDR1 as SNHLY and CDR2 as FYNNEI. The CDR3 is CASSVVGQGANTGELFF. The DNA for the CDR3 is TGTGCCAGCAGCGTAGTCGGACAGGGGGCGAACACCGGGGAGCTGTTTTTT.

The chain carries TRBV19 and TRBJ2-3, with D uncertain. The CDR3 consists of 15 residues. Per germline, CDR1 LNHDA and CDR2 SQIVND (reference sequence). V lost 3 bases to trimming and J lost 2 bases, with 12 bases between them. The CDR3 here is CASSMVQTFTDTQYF. The CDR3 coding sequence is TGTGCCAGTAGTATGGTACAGACTTTCACAGATACGCAGTATTTT. The variable domain in full, with the rest retrieved from reference TRBV19 and TRBJ2-3, is DGGITQSPKYLFRKEGQNVTLSCEQNLNHDAMYWYRQDPGQGLRLIYYSQIVNDFQKGDIAEGYSVSREKKESFPLTVTSAQKNPTAFYLCASSMVQTFTDTQYFGPGTRLTVL.

In this sample, this clone turned up a few times. This chain connects TRBV21-1 to TRBJ1-1. TRBV21-1 is an annotated pseudogene. The CDR3 runs 16 residues. The CDR3 bases are TGTGCCAGCAGCAAAGGGGAGATAGGGACCGACACTGAAGCTTTCTTT. This translates into CASSKGEIGTDTEAFF.

This clone was detected only a few times. This chain links TRBV10-3 with TRBJ2-1; a weak D match, TRBD2 (6 bases). This CDR3 has 18 amino acids. V was clipped by 0 bases and J by 1 base, with 16 bases between them. Per germline, CDR1 ENHRY and CDR2 SYGVKD. This CDR3 reads CAISESAGAGGSYNEQFF. CDR3 nucleotides: TGTGCCATCAGTGAGTCCGCTGGGGCCGGGGGATCCTACAATGAGCAGTTCTTC.

The chain recombines TRBV5-4 with TRBJ2-5, with D uncertain. V was pared by 4 bases and J by 5 bases, with 12 bases between. CDR1 is SGHNT and CDR2 is YYREEE in the germline V gene (reference sequence). The CDR3 has 13 residues. The CDR3 protein is CASSPALYETQYF. CDR3 nucleotides: TGTGCCAGCAGCCCGGCCCTTTATGAGACCCAGTACTTC.

This clone has a handful of counts. The chain combines TRBV5-4 with TRBJ2-2; 7 nucleotides line up with TRBD1. The germline CDR1 and CDR2 sequences are SGHNT and YYREEE (reference sequence). This CDR3 region has 15 residues. The J segment lost 4 bases and the V segment lost 5 bases, leaving 8 bases of the junction unmatched. CDR3 nucleotides: TGTGCCAGCAGTTCGACAGGGAAGAGCACCGGGGAGCTGTTTTTT. It specifies CASSSTGKSTGELFF.

The chain carries TRBV15 and TRBJ2-5; possible D gene TRBD1, 6 bases. The CDR3 is 13 amino acids. Germline lookup yields CDR1 LNHNV and CDR2 YYDKDF (reference sequence). V lost 2 bases and J 4 bases, leaving 8 bases between the germline ends. Here the CDR3 reads CATSRRTAETQYF. For the CDR3, the DNA is TGTGCCACCAGCAGAAGGACAGCAGAGACCCAGTACTTC.

The rearrangement links TRBV7-8 to TRBJ2-5, with D hard to call. Germline V CDR1 and CDR2: SGHVS, FQNEAQ. V gave up 2 bases and J gave up 0 bases, with 7 bases separating them. This CDR3 region has 14 residues. CDR3 residues: CASSLTGNQETQYF. In DNA form, the CDR3 reads TGTGCCAGCAGCTTAACCGGAAACCAAGAGACCCAGTACTTC.